A selection of T cell receptor beta chains follows, all from one sample in a study of T cells after yellow fever vaccination. From the 5' RACE reads, TCRdb called clonotypes with MiXCR, one entry per CDR3 protein. The data show around 330,000 distinct CDR3 sequences, less than 4.5% seen once. Source: PBMCs, taken on the day of the yellow fever booster vaccination. The receptors stem from a man in his late teens or twenties who received the YFV17D yellow fever vaccine. Both conserved end residues are part of each CDR3. The D gene is left open where the match is weak. Size tells how often a clone was seen (once, few, many) or the class of an expanded clone, and some rows leave it out.

CDR3 length	V gene	clone size	D gene	J gene	CDR3 DNA	CDR3 protein
17	TRBV6-2/TRBV6-3	few	TRBD2	TRBJ2-5	TGTGCCAGCAGTTACGACGGGACTAGCGGGTACCAAGAGACCCAGTACTTC	CASSYDGTSGYQETQYF
15	TRBV7-7	-	TRBD2	TRBJ2-3	TGTGCCAGCAGTCGACTAGCGGTTTACACAGATACGCAGTATTTT	CASSRLAVYTDTQYF
12	TRBV7-8	many	-	TRBJ2-5	TGTGCCAGCGGCCGCGGTCCGGAGACCCAGTACTTC	CASGRGPETQYF
14	TRBV20-1	many	-	TRBJ2-3	TGCAGTGCTAGGAATAGCCTAGTGGCAGATACGCAGTATTTT	CSARNSLVADTQYF
13	TRBV7-7	many	-	TRBJ2-6	TGTGCCTTGGGGGCGTCTGGGGCCAACGTCCTGACTTTC	CALGASGANVLTF
13	TRBV12-3/TRBV12-4	few	TRBD2	TRBJ2-7	TGTGCCAGCAGCCGCGGGAGGGGCTACGAGCAGTACTTC	CASSRGRGYEQYF
12	TRBV12-5	many	-	TRBJ1-4	TGTGCTAGTGGTGCCACAGGGGAAAAACTGTTTTTT	CASGATGEKLFF
15	TRBV7-3	many	-	TRBJ2-3	TGTGCCAGCAGCTTAACCGGGGTTAGCACAGATACGCAGTATTTT	CASSLTGVSTDTQYF
16	TRBV24-1	many	TRBD1	TRBJ2-2	TGTGCCACCAGTGACGAGGGACAGGGATACACCGGGGAGCTGTTTTTT	CATSDEGQGYTGELFF
17	TRBV7-2	few	TRBD2	TRBJ2-7	TGTGCCAGCAGCCGTGTCCTAGCGGGGGCCACCCCCTACGAGCAGTACTTC	CASSRVLAGATPYEQYF
14	TRBV30	few	-	TRBJ2-3	TGTGCCTGGAGTGTACGTAGCGGAGGAGATACGCAGTATTTT	CAWSVRSGGDTQYF
15	TRBV7-2	many	-	TRBJ1-2	TGTGCCAGCAGCTGGGGGGTCAAGGTTGGCTATGGCTACACCTTC	CASSWGVKVGYGYTF
12	TRBV7-9	-	-	TRBJ1-2	TGTGCCAGCAGCTTAATAGGGAACGGCTACACCTTC	CASSLIGNGYTF